This TCR beta chain was profiled in a study of shared clonotypes between healthy human individuals. Study as a whole: Ranging from 18 to 49 in age, donors were a couple of women and three men. Per donor, three plates held CD4 naive cells, three held CD4 memory, two held CD8 naive and one held CD8 memory. General study findings and limits: Sequencing depth was predicted to influence how clonotypes are shared among donors. For naive CD4 cells, roughly 5.5% of clonotypes were shared across a handful of donors.

Comment on this clone: What it binds is unknown.

Produced via immunoSEQ multiplex PCR; TCRdb's table is partial and in-frame only. The repertoire holds around 2,000,000 clones, with about 95% as singletons. CD45RO-negative cells were positively selected for CCR7, leaving out terminally differentiated effector memory CD45RA+ cells. V gave up 0 bases and J gave up 4 bases; unmatched junction bases: 9. CDR3 length equals 17 residues. Germline V gives CDR1 SGHNT, CDR2 YENEEA. The clonotype originates from a man between 18 and 29 years old in good health. This chain connects TRBV11-3 to TRBJ2-1; 7 nucleotides line up with TRBD1. Material for sequencing was naive CD8+ T cells sorted from blood. The CDR3 DNA is TGTGCCAGCAGCTTAGATGCCGCCGGGACAGAATACAATGAGCAGTTCTTC. Residues: CASSLDAAGTEYNEQFF.